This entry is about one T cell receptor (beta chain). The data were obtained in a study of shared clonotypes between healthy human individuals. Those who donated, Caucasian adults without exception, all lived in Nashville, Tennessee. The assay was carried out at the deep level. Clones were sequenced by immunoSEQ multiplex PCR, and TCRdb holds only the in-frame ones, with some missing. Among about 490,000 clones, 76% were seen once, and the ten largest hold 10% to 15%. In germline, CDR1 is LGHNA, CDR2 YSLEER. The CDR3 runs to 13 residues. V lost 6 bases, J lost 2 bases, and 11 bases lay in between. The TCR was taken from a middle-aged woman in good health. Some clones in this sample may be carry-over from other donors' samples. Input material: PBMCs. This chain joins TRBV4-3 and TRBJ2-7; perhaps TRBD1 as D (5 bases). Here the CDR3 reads CASSVGPAYEQYF. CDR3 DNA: TGCGCCAGCAGTGTGGGGCCGGCCTACGAGCAGTACTTC.